Sequencing of this T cell receptor beta chain was carried out in a study of T cell responses to AZD1222 COVID-19 vaccine. The protocol was immunoSEQ multiplex PCR, while the TCRdb copy is restricted to in-frame clones and leaves out a portion. The sample holds about 180,000 clones, approximately 90% seen once. J gave up 7 bases and V 5 bases, and 10 bases lay outside the gene matches. This CDR3 is built from 14 residues. Germline V gene lookup returns CDR1 PRHDT and CDR2 FYEKMQ (reference sequence). Regarding this clone: Its target is not known.

Study-level findings and limits: Only a handful of AZD1222 recipients, several in all, had baseline seropositivity. Receipt of two AZD1222 doses was followed by a rise in Spike-specific TCR breadth and depth. Regions left unmutated in variants are reportedly the target of nearly half of spike-specific TCRs.

The sample was peripheral blood, taken on day 0 of AZD1222 vaccination. The source of this sequence is an adult in good health. The V and J genes are TRBV13 and TRBJ1-2; 7 bases fit TRBD1. The CDR3: CASSADRVKPGYTF. DNA for the CDR3: TGTGCCAGCAGCGCAGACAGGGTTAAGCCTGGCTACACCTTC.